This T cell receptor (beta chain) stems from a study of T cell repertoires in cytomegalovirus infection (dated by TCRdb to about 2019). For the wider study: Peptide stimulations targeted recently identified HLA-C-restricted CMV epitopes, whose presentation resists viral immunomodulation, together with well-studied HLA-B-restricted epitopes. Donor HLA type was relevant to the analysis, because carriage of CMV infection together with the matching HLA type was indicated by public TCR beta signatures. Beyond this particular receptor, the publication reports: In the ex vivo response, HLA-C-restricted CMV-specific TCR beta clonotypes were dominant, and in two of eight donors the single most frequent clonotype came from this HLA-C-restricted group. Cumulative frequency of public TCR beta family members discriminated carriers of CMV infection plus the relevant HLA type in this cohort and an independent approximately 350-donor cohort.

TCRdb records Illumina HiSeq 1500 as the sequencer. The public reads were run again by TCRdb, first through fastp at Q25 and then through MiXCR, and only productive beta chains were kept. Rows are unified per CDR3 protein, each entry keeping the most common DNA and genes. A total of about 900,000 distinct CDR3 sequences appear in this sample, roughly 30% of them only once. The biggest ten clones account for roughly 13% of the sample. The CDR3 contains 16 residues, cysteine and phenylalanine counted. The read is trimmed to its CDR3 DNA, 48 bases read in frame from base 1. V and J are trimmed by 2 bases and 2 bases, and the gene matches miss 6 bases of the junction. Looking up the germline V gene yields CDR1 SGHVT and CDR2 SQSDAQ. The treatment or condition label corresponds to: in vitro stimulation with specific CMV peptide epitopes to enrich CMV-specific T cells. As for this clonotype: Its antigen is unknown. No base quality values were provided; no much bigger clone lies one nucleotide off.

The sequence joins TRBV7-4 to TRBJ2-5, with 9 bases aligning to TRBD2. This material consisted of cultured CD8+ T cells from PBMCs, taken from culture after CMV antigen stimulation. The sequence was obtained from a human donor in good health (CMV status not recorded). Some clones in this sample may be carry-over from other donors' samples. The DNA sequence is as follows: TGTGCCAGCAGCTTACTAGCGGGGACAGCTCAAGAGACCCAGTACTTC. Translated, it gives CASSLLAGTAQETQYF.